The present T cell receptor beta chain was sequenced within a study of cytomegalovirus exposure and HLA in healthy donors. For the study at large: From HLA-typed donors, an early data release held roughly 80 million unique TCRs.

This clone was recorded a few times. Antigen specificity is unknown. Both 60 Vbeta primers and 13 Jbeta primers went into the PCR. This table comes from immunoSEQ multiplex PCR, and its TCRdb copy is limited to in-frame clones, with some not included. The data contain under 200,000 clones, around 62% of them seen just once; the ten biggest clones take up roughly 2.9%. Trimming removed 1 base at V and 7 bases at J, with 13 bases between. CDR1 and CDR2 (germline): LNHNV, YYDKDF (reference sequence). The CDR3 runs to 14 residues. Points from the study as a whole: An analysis done earlier found most TCR beta V segments productive about 87% or about 30% of the time.

The sequencing input was PBMCs. The gene calls are TRBV15 and TRBJ1-1; weak D call: TRBD1 (5 bases). This sequence was found in a man between 40 and 49 years old in good health and CMV-seronegative. The CDR3, as DNA: TGTGCCACCAGCAGAGTCAGGGCAGTTATTGAAGCTTTCTTT. Its protein is CATSRVRAVIEAFF. Combining the CDR3 with reference TRBV15 and TRBJ1-1 gives the whole variable domain DAMVIQNPRYQVTQFGKPVTLSCSQTLNHNVMYWYQQKSSQAPKLLFHYYDKDFNNEADTPDNFQSRRPNTSFCFLDIRSPGLGDTAMYLCATSRVRAVIEAFFGQGTRLTVV.